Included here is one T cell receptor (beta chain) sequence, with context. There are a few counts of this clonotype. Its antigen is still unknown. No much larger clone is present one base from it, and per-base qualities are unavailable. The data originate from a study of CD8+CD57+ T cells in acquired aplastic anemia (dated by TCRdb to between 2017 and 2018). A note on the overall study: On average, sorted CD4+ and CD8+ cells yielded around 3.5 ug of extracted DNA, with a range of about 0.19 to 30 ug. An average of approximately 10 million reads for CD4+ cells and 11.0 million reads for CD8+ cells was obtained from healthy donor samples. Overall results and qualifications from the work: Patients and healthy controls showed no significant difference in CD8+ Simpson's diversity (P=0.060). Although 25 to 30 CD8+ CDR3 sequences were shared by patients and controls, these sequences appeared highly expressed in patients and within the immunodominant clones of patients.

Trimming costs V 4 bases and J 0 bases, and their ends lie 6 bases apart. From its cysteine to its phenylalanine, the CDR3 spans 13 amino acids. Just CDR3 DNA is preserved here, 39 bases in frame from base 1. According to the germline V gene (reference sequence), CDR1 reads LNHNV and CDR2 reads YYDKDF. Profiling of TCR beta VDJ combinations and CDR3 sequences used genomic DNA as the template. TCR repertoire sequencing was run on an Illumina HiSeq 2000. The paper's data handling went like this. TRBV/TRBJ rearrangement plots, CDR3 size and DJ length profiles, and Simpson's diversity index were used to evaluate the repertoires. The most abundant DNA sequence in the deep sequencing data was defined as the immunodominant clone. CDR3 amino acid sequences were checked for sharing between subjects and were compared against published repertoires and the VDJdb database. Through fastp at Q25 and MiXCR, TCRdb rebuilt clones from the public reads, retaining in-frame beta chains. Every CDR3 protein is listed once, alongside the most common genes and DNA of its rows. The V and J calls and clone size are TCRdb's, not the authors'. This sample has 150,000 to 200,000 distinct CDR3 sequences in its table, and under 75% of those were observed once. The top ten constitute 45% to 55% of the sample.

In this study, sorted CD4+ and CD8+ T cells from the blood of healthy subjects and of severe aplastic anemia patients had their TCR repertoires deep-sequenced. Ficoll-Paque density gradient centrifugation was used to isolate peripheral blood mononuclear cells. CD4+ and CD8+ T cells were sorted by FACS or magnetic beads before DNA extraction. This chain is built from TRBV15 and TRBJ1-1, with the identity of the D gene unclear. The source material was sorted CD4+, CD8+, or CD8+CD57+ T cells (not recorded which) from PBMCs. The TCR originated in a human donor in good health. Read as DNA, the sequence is TGTGCCACCAGCACCAAGTTGAACACTGAAGCTTTCTTT. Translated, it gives CATSTKLNTEAFF.